Many counts were recorded for the clone carrying this T cell receptor (beta chain). As yet, its antigen is unknown. Germline V gives CDR1 DFQATT, CDR2 SNEGSKA (reference sequence). The CDR3 loop spans 24 amino acids. V shed 0 bases, J shed 0 bases, and the junction held 28 bases outside the gene matches. Time point indicated: newly diagnosed GD, antithyroid drugs for less than 3 months. From PBMCs, RNA was extracted and then used to make the TCR library. This entry belongs to a study of regulatory T cells in long-lasting Graves disease. Study-level results: TRBV28, TRBJ1-2 and TRBJ2-5 emerged as the favored segments in persistent disease.

The TCR beta library used iRepertoire HTBI primers with Arm-PCR amplification of CDR3. TCRdb itself ran the multiplex PCR reads through MiXCR, one entry per CDR3 protein. The data show approximately 350,000 distinct CDR3 sequences, with 16% seen just once and around 27% held by the top ten. The same sample was also used in a study of T cells in Graves' hyperthyroidism and ophthalmopathy. This second report adds: Clinicians diagnosed patients from clinical symptoms, serum thyroxine and TRAb, thyroid ultrasound and orbital computed tomography.

Specimen: peripheral blood mononuclear cells (PBMCs), collected at new diagnosis, from a patient treated with antithyroid drugs. This TCR derives from a man aged 35 to 55 with Graves disease. This chain links TRBV20-1 with TRBJ2-4; 8 bases align to TRBD2. Here the CDR3 reads CSAREPKGSFGTRHPLLAKNIQYF. In DNA form, the CDR3 reads TGCAGTGCTAGAGAGCCAAAGGGAAGCTTCGGGACTAGACACCCTTTGTTAGCCAAAAACATTCAGTACTTC.